These 5 T cell receptor beta chains share one sample of origin, sequenced in a study of T cells in Graves' hyperthyroidism and ophthalmopathy. Regions amplified from RNA transcripts were the TCR beta CDR3 regions. Using the HTBI primer set, a first-round RT-PCR was run on the TCR CDR3. A single record per CDR3 protein comes from TCRdb applying MiXCR to the multiplex PCR reads. The profile shows fewer than 550,000 distinct CDR3 sequences, 15% to 17% of them singletons. The sample was blood. The receptors come from a woman aged 18-29 years with Graves' hyperthyroidism.

The sample holds many counts of this clonotype. The rearrangement links TRBV7-8 to TRBJ2-1, with 13 bases aligning to TRBD2. The V segment lost 1 base and the J segment 8 bases; nucleotides outside the gene matches: 2. Germline-derived CDR1 and CDR2 are SGHVS and FQNEAQ. CDR3 size: 15 residues. CDR3 sequence: CASSLGLAGGYEQFF. CDR3 DNA sequence: TGTGCCAGCAGCTTAGGACTAGCGGGAGGTTATGAGCAGTTCTTC.

This clonotype appeared many times. At one end the junction does not follow the germline gene, possibly because of a read error. The rearrangement links TRBV7-7 to TRBJ2-3; no clear D gene. Germline CDR1 SSHAT, CDR2 FNYEAQ (reference sequence). The CDR3 has 13 residues. CDR3 residues: CASTTSPTDTQYF. The CDR3 nucleotides read TGTGCTAGCACCACTTCCCCCACAGATACGCAGTATTTT.

This clonotype was observed many times. The J gene is TRBJ1-2, the V gene TRBV5-4; 11 nucleotides align to TRBD1. This CDR3 region has 14 residues. Trimming cost V 5 bases and J 6 bases; bases outside gene matches: 6. CDR1 is SGHNT, CDR2 YYREEE, per germline (reference sequence). The CDR3 sequence: CASRRDRGGHGYTF. The CDR3 DNA reads as TGTGCCAGCAGGCGGGACAGGGGGGGGCATGGCTACACCTTC.

This clonotype was seen many times. The V call is TRBV6-1, the J call TRBJ2-5; 8 positions agree with TRBD2. The CDR3 runs to 12 residues. Germline V gene data show CDR1 as MNHNS and CDR2 as SASEGT. V trimming: 6 bases; J trimming: 5 bases; junction bases outside the gene matches: 2. As DNA, the CDR3 is TGTGCCAGCAGAGCGGGGGTTGAGACCCAGTACTTC. Translation gives CASRAGVETQYF.

This clonotype has only a few counts. This chain links TRBV7-3 with TRBJ2-1; 7 nucleotides align to TRBD1. The V and J ends lost 5 bases and 2 bases, in that order; junction bases with no gene match: 9. CDR1 SGHTA and CDR2 FQGTGA come from the germline V gene. The CDR3 runs to 16 residues. The CDR3 reads CASSPRGGTAYNEQFF. Here the CDR3 DNA reads TGTGCCAGCAGCCCCCGGGGTGGGACAGCCTACAATGAGCAGTTCTTC.